These 8 T cell receptor beta chains were all obtained from the same sample, sequenced in a study of shared clonotypes between healthy human individuals. Sequencing was performed with immunoSEQ multiplex PCR; in TCRdb, only in-frame clones are kept and a portion is missing. The table shows 450,000 to 600,000 clones, with less than 85% occurring only once. Sequences were obtained from PBMCs. The receptors stem from a woman aged 40 to 49 in good health. Some clones in this sample may be carry-over from other donors' samples.

The sample holds one count of this clone. V and J are TRBV10-3 and TRBJ2-7; perhaps TRBD2 as D (5 bases). Between the trimmed V and J ends, which lost 3 bases and 6 bases, there was a span of 12 bases. The length of the CDR3 is 13 residues. CDR1 ENHRY and CDR2 SYGVKD come from the germline V gene. The CDR3 protein is CAISDVRGSEQYF. Written as DNA, the CDR3 is TGTGCCATCAGTGACGTTCGGGGAAGCGAGCAGTACTTC.

The V gene is TRBV10-3, the J gene TRBJ2-2; perhaps TRBD2 as D (5 bases). This CDR3 contains 15 residues. V gave up 11 bases and J gave up 0 bases, with 16 bases separating them. Looked up from germline, CDR1 is ENHRY and CDR2 is SYGVKD. The CDR3 loop reads CAVQPGFANTGELFF. The CDR3 bases are TGTGCCGTCCAACCGGGGTTCGCGAACACCGGGGAGCTGTTTTTT.

The chain has TRBV5-6 and TRBJ1-1; 8 bases fit TRBD1. With 4 bases clipped from V and 0 bases from J, the junction kept 11 bases outside the gene matches. The CDR3 sequence is 17 residues long. CDR1 is SGHDT, CDR2 YYEEEE, per germline. Written as DNA, the CDR3 is TGTGCCAGCAGCCCGATAGGACAGGGAGGGATGAACACTGAAGCTTTCTTT. Translated, it gives CASSPIGQGGMNTEAFF.

The chain carries TRBV5-1 and TRBJ2-7; tentatively, D is TRBD1 (5 bases). Germline V gene lookup returns CDR1 SGHRS and CDR2 YFSETQ. This CDR3 is 15 amino acids long. V dropped 2 bases and J dropped 5 bases, with 17 bases sitting between them. CDR3 sequence (DNA): TGCGCCAGCAGCTTACGTCCGACAGCCCAGGACGAGCAGTACTTC. Its translation is CASSLRPTAQDEQYF.

This clone was seen repeatedly, ten times or more. This CDR3 is also generated by other DNA sequences in the sample. This sequence joins TRBV19 and TRBJ2-3; D tentatively reads TRBD1 or TRBD2 (5 bases each). This CDR3 is 13 amino acids long. Germline V lookup: CDR1 LNHDA, CDR2 SQIVND (reference sequence). Trimming stripped 6 bases from V and 7 bases from J, with 14 bases between. Here the CDR3 reads CASSQKRGYTQYF. The CDR3 nucleotides are TGTGCCAGTAGCCAGAAGAGGGGCTATACGCAGTATTTT.

This chain uses TRBV9 with TRBJ2-7; 8 bases are shared with TRBD1. The germline CDR1 and CDR2 sequences are SGDLS and YYNGEE. J was trimmed by 5 bases and V by 6 bases; bases with no gene match: 13. The CDR3 is made up of 15 amino acids. CDR3 bases: TGTGCCAGCAAACCCTCCGAGGCAGGGGGCCACGAGCAGTACTTC. It specifies CASKPSEAGGHEQYF.

In DNA form, the CDR3 reads TGTGCCAGCAGCGAGACCGGGACGGGCCACTACGAGCAGTACTTC. Translating gives CASSETGTGHYEQYF. V gene TRBV9 combines with J gene TRBJ2-7, with D perhaps being TRBD1 or TRBD2 (5 bases each). Trimming removed 3 bases at V and 3 bases at J, with 16 bases between. Germline V gene data show CDR1 as SGDLS and CDR2 as YYNGEE. The CDR3 totals 15 residues.

V is TRBV7-8 and J is TRBJ2-7; 10 bases match TRBD2. The CDR3 sequence is 17 residues long. Trimming at V came to 5 bases and at J to 5 bases, leaving 15 bases not matched to a gene. The germline CDR1 and CDR2 sequences are SGHVS and FQNEAQ. DNA of the CDR3: TGTGCCAGCAGCATAGAACTAGCGGGGAGTGGGAGGGACGAGCAGTACTTC. Translating it yields CASSIELAGSGRDEQYF.